These 3 T cell receptor beta chains share one sample of origin, sequenced in a study of T cell repertoires in ileal Crohn's disease. TCRdb keeps only in-frame clones here, not all; method: immunoSEQ multiplex PCR. The sample holds 5,000 to 7,000 clones, roughly 77% seen once. What was sequenced was ileal tissue. The origin of the receptors is an adult with Crohn's disease.

This sequence joins TRBV7-9 and TRBJ2-2; 12 positions match TRBD2. V dropped 0 bases and J dropped 2; count of bases not matched to a gene: 7. The CDR3 runs 19 residues. Germline V lookup: CDR1 SEHNR, CDR2 FQNEAQ (reference sequence). CDR3 in amino acids: CASSLAALAGGGNTGELFF. The CDR3 DNA is TGTGCCAGCAGCTTAGCGGCACTAGCGGGAGGTGGAAACACCGGGGAGCTGTTTTTT.

The chain recombines TRBV29-1 with TRBJ2-3, with D maybe TRBD2 (5 bases). The CDR3 extends over 11 amino acids. The V gene lost 4 bases and the J gene lost 5 bases, with 7 bases spanning the gap. Germline CDR1 reads SQVTM; CDR2 reads ANQGSEA. CDR3 residues: CSVGELDTQYF. The CDR3 DNA sequence: TGCAGCGTTGGGGAGTTAGATACGCAGTATTTT.

The V gene is TRBV14, the J gene TRBJ2-1, with a weak D call TRBD2 (5 bases). V dropped 4 bases and J dropped 2 bases, with 12 bases sitting between them. Germline values: CDR1 SGHDN, CDR2 FVKESK. The CDR3 is 15 amino acids. CDR3 protein: CASSRCGRPYNEQFF. The CDR3 bases are TGTGCCAGCAGCCGTTGCGGGCGTCCCTACAATGAGCAGTTCTTC.